The present TCR beta chain was sequenced within a study of identical twins. MiXCR was run by TCRdb on the 5' RACE reads, yielding one entry per CDR3 protein. This sample has fewer than 650,000 distinct CDR3 sequences, with about 7.1% found just once. This CDR3 has 15 residues. Per the germline V gene, CDR1 is MGHRA and CDR2 is YSYEKL. V gave up 2 bases and J gave up 0 bases, with 11 bases separating them. Findings and caveats of the study: Rather than following the same donors, the conclusions depended on cross-sectional statistical analysis. Fewer insertions were carried by abundant cord blood beta clonotypes, but none was seen in memory repertoires.

This clonotype occurred many times. What it recognizes is unknown. This sample was also put to use in a study of yellow fever vaccine responses in identical twins.

V gene TRBV4-1 combines with J gene TRBJ2-7, with D unresolved. The sample taken for sequencing was PBMCs. The receptor comes from a woman aged 18-29 years in good health. The CDR3 protein is CASSQTDGSSYEQYF. CDR3 nucleotides: TGCGCCAGCAGCCAAACGGACGGAAGCTCCTACGAGCAGTACTTC.